The clone carrying this T cell receptor (beta chain) has just a few counts. What it recognizes is unknown. The data are from a study of cytomegalovirus exposure and HLA in healthy donors. Turning to the study itself: From about 179 million T cells, an earlier analysis saw 90 million to 130 million unique TCR beta sequences. Findings of the study overall: In vitro confirmation showed three CMV-associated chains to be CMV antigen specific.

Germline assignment: CDR1 MRHNA and CDR2 SNTAGT. The length of the CDR3 is 13 residues. The PCR was carried out with 60 Vbeta primers and 13 Jbeta primers. Sequenced by immunoSEQ multiplex PCR; TCRdb stores in-frame clones only, minus some. The table lists roughly 160,000 clones, about 75% of them singletons. The sample comprised PBMCs. The source of this sequence is a man aged 45-65 years in good health and CMV-seropositive. The chain employs TRBV6-4 and TRBJ1-1, with 8 bases aligning to TRBD1. The DNA of the CDR3 is TGTGGTGGGGGGACAGGCGAGAACACTGAAGCTTTCTTT. It codes for CGGGTGENTEAFF.